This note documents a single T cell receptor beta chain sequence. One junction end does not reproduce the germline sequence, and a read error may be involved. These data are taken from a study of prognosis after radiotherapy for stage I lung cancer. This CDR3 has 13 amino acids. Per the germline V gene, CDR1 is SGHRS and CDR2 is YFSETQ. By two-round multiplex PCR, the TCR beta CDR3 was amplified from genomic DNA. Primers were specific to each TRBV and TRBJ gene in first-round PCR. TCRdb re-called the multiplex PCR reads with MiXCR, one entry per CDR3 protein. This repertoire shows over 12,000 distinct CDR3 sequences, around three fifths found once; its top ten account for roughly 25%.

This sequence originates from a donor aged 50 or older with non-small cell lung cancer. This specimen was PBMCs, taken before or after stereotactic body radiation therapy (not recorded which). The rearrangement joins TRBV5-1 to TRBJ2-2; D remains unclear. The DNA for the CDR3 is TGCGCCAGCAGCTTTGTATACACCCGGGAGCTGTTTTTT. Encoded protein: CASSFVYTRELFF.